The clone carrying this T cell receptor (beta chain) has more than one count but fewer than ten. The germline V gene encodes CDR1 LGHDT and CDR2 YNNKEL (reference sequence). Trimming took off 4 bases at V and 8 bases at J, with 17 bases between the two ends. The CDR3 runs to 14 residues. Generated by immunoSEQ multiplex PCR, the TCRdb table keeps only in-frame clones and is missing some. The table shows around 90,000 clones, with about 89% occurring only once. These data belong to a study of control samples from healthy donors and cancer patients. The chain joins TRBV3-1 (or the pseudogene TRBV3-2) to TRBJ1-2, with D perhaps matching TRBD1 (5 bases). Sequenced: blood. The sequence came from a man under 40 in good health. DNA for the CDR3: TGTGCCAGCAGCCTCGGGCAGGGATTTGGCGGCTACACCTTC. The encoded protein is CASSLGQGFGGYTF.